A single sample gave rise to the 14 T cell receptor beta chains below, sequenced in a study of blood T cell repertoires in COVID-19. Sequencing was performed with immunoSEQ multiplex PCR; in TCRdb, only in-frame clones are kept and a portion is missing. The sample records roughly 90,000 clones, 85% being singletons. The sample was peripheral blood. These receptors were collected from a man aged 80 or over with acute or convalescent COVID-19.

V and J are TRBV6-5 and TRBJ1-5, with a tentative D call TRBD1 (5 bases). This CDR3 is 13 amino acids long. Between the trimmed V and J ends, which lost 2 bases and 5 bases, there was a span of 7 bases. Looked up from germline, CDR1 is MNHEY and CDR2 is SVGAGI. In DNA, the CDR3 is TGTGCCAGCAGTTACGACAGCGATCAGCCCCAGCATTTT. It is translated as CASSYDSDQPQHF.

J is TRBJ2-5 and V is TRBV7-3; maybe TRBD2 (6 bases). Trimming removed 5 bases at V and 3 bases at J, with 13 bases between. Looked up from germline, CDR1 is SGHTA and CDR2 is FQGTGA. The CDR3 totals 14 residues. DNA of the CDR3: TGTGCCAGCAGCCCGGACGGGAGAAAAGAGACCCAGTACTTC. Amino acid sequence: CASSPDGRKETQYF.

The CDR3 region is CASSPGLAGRSEQYF. DNA for the CDR3: TGTGCCAGCAGCCCGGGACTAGCGGGAAGGTCCGAGCAGTACTTC. The genes are TRBV7-2 and TRBJ2-7; 13 nucleotides agree with TRBD2. CDR3 length: 15 residues. The J segment lost 6 bases and the V segment lost 5 bases, leaving 7 bases of the junction unmatched. From germline, CDR1 is SGHTA and CDR2 FQGNSA.

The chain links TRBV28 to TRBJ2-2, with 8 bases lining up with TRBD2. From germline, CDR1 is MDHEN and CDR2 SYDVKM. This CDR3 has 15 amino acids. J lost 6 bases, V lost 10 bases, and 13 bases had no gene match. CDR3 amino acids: CAISKRAGEAGELFF. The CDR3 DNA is TGTGCCATCAGCAAGCGAGCGGGAGAGGCCGGGGAGCTGTTTTTT.

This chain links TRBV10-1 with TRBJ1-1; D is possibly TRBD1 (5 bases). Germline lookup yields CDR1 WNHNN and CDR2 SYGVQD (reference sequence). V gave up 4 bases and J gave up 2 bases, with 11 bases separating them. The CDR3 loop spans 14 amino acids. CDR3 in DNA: TGCGCCAGCAGTGGCTCTAGGGGCAACACTGAAGCTTTCTTT. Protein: CASSGSRGNTEAFF.

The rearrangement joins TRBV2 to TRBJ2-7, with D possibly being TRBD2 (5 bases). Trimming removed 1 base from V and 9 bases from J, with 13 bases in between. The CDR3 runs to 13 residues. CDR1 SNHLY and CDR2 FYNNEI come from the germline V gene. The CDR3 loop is CASSEGTGSGQYF. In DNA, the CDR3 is TGTGCCAGCAGTGAAGGGACTGGATCAGGGCAGTACTTC. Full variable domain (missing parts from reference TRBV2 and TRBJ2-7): EPEVTQTPSHQVTQMGQEVILRCVPISNHLYFYWYRQILGQKVEFLVSFYNNEISEKSEIFDDQFSVERPDGSNFTLKIRSTKLEDSAMYFCASSEGTGSGQYFGPGTRLTVT.

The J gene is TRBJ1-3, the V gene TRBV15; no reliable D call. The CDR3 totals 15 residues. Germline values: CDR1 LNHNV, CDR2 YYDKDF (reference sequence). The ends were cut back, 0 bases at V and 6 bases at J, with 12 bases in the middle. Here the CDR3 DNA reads TGTGCCACCAGCAGAGATCCAGGCCCGGAAAACACCATATATTTT. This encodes CATSRDPGPENTIYF.

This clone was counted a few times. In nucleotides, the CDR3 is TGTGCCAGCAGTCGGGAACAGGGGTCCTCCGGAAACACCATATATTTT. This encodes CASSREQGSSGNTIYF. The V gene is TRBV6-6, the J gene TRBJ1-3, with 7 nucleotides matching TRBD1. Trimming took 5 bases from V and 4 from J; bases not matched to a gene: 11. The CDR3 totals 16 residues. Germline CDR1 and CDR2: MNHNY and SVGAGI (reference sequence).

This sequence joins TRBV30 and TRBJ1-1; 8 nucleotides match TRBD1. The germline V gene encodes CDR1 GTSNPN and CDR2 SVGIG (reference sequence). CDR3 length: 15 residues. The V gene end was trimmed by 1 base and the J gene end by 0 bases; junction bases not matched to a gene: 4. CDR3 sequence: CAWSDRQGMNTEAFF. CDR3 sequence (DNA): TGTGCCTGGAGTGACCGACAGGGGATGAACACTGAAGCTTTCTTT.

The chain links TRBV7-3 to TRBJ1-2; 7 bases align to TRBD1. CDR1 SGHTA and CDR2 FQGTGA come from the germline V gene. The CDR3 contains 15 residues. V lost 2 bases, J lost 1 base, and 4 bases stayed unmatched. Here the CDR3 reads CASSLGTAFNYGYTF. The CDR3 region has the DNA TGTGCCAGCAGCTTAGGGACAGCGTTTAACTATGGCTACACCTTC.

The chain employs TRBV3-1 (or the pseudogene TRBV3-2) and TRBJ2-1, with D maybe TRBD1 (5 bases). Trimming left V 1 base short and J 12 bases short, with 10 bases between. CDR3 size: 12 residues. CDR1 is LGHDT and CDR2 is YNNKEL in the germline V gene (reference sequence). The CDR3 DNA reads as TGTGCCAGCAGCCAAGGAGACAGAGGGCAGTTCTTC. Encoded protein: CASSQGDRGQFF.

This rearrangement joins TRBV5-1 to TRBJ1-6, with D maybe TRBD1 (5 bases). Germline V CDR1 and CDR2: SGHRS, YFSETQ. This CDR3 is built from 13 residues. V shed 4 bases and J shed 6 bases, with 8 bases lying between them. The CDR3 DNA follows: TGCGCCAGCAGCACAGGCGGTAATTCACCCCTCCACTTT. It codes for CASSTGGNSPLHF.

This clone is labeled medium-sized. CDR3 in DNA: TGTGCCACCAGTGAATACACAGATACGCAGTATTTT. As protein: CATSEYTDTQYF. V gene TRBV24-1 combines with J gene TRBJ2-3, with D hard to call. The CDR3 is 12 amino acids. Germline V lookup: CDR1 KGHDR, CDR2 SFDVKD. V lost 4 bases to trimming and J lost 2 bases, with 3 bases between them.

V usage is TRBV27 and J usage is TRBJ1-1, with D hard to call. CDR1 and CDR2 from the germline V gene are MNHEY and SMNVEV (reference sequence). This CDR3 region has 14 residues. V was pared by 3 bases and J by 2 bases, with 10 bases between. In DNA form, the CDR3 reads TGTGCCAGCAGTTTTGGGAGATTCAACACTGAAGCTTTCTTT. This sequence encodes CASSFGRFNTEAFF.